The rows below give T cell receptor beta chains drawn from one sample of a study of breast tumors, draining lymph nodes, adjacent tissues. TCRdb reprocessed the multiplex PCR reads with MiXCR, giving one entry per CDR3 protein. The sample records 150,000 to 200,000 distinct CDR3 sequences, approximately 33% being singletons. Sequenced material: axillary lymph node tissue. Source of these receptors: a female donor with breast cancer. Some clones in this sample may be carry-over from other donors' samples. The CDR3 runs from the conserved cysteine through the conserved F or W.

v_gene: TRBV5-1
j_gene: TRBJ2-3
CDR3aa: CASSPERSTMILDTQYF

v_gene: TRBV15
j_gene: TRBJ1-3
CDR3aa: CATSRDQAENTIYF

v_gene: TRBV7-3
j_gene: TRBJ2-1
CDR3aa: CASSLPGSSYNEQFF

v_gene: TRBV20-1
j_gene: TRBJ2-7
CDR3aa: CSVTGGNHYEQYF

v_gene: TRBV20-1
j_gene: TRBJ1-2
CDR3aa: CSASGGGGLYGYTF

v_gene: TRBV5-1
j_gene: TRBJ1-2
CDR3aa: CASSPGTGDNGYTF

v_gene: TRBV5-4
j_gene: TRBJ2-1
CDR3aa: CASSPAGPEQFF

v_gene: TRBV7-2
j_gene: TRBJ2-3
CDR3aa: CASSLEFRLAGDTQYF

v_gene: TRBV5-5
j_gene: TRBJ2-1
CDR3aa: CASSPSLQGAYNEQFF

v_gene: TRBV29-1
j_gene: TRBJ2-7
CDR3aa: CSVGKTGIEQYF

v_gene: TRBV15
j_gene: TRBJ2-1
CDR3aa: CATSTRGTHNEQFF

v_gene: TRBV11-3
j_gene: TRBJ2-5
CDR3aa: CASSLSGQGVETQYF

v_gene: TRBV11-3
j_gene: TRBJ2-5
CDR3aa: CASSIEGDGRTSGTLRETQYF